What follows are 4 T cell receptor beta chains derived from one specimen sequenced in a study of T cells in tuberculosis. Here immunoSEQ multiplex PCR was the method, and the copy in TCRdb shows in-frame clones only, minus some. The sample records 40,000 to 50,000 clones, roughly 96% being singletons. The sequencing input was PBMCs. The origin of the receptors is a donor aged 10 to 29 with latent tuberculosis or without tuberculosis infection.

V is TRBV4-2 and J is TRBJ2-2; D perhaps matches TRBD1 (6 bases). Germline CDR1 LGHNA, CDR2 YNFKEQ. The germline V and J ends were trimmed by 3 bases and 2 bases, with 16 bases remaining between them. The CDR3 extends over 17 amino acids. The CDR3 sequence is CASSQDNRVENTGELFF. Written as DNA, the CDR3 is TGTGCCAGCAGCCAGGACAACAGGGTGGAAAACACCGGGGAGCTGTTTTTT.

The genes are TRBV19 and TRBJ1-5; possibly TRBD1 for D (6 bases). The CDR3 consists of 18 residues. The V and J ends lost 0 bases and 3 bases respectively, with 18 bases between them. Germline V gene lookup returns CDR1 LNHDA and CDR2 SQIVND (reference sequence). CDR3 in DNA: TGTGCCAGTAGTATAGAAACCCAAATAACAGGGTTCAATCAGCCCCAGCATTTT. This codes for CASSIETQITGFNQPQHF.

In DNA form, the CDR3 reads TGTGCCAGCGGTGCTAATAATTCACCCCTCCACTTT. This encodes CASGANNSPLHF. The rearrangement joins TRBV7-9 to TRBJ1-6; unclear D gene. This CDR3 has 12 residues. CDR1 SEHNR and CDR2 FQNEAQ come from the germline V gene (reference sequence). V was clipped by 8 bases and J by 5 bases, with 7 bases between them.

The CDR3 DNA reads TGTGCCAGCAGTCGGACAGGGGGCTCCTACGAGCAGTACTTC. Amino acids: CASSRTGGSYEQYF. V and J are TRBV2 and TRBJ2-7, with 10 bases lining up with TRBD1. The junction had 1 base not matched to a gene; V was cut back by 5 bases and J by 0 bases. Germline loops: CDR1 SNHLY, CDR2 FYNNEI. This CDR3 is built from 14 residues.